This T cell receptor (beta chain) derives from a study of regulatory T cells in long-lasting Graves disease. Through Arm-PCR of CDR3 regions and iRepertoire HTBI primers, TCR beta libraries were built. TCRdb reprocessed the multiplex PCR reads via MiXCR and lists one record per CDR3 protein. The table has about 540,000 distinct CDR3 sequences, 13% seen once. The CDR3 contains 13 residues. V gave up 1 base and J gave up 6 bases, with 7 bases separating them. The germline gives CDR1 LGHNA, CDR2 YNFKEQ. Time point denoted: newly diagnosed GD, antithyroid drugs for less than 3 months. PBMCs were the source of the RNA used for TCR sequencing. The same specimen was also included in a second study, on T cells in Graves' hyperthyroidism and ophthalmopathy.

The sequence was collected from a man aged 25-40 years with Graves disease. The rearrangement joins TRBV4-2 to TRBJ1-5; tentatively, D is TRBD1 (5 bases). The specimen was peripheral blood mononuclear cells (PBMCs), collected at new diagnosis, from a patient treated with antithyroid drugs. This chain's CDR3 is CASSQGTIQPQHF. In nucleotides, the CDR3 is TGTGCCAGCAGCCAAGGGACAATTCAGCCCCAGCATTTT.